A selection of T cell receptor beta chains follows, all from one sample in a study of persistence of HIV-infected CD4 T cells. Sequencing was performed with immunoSEQ multiplex PCR; in TCRdb, only in-frame clones are kept and a portion is missing. The data hold some 41,000 clones, with approximately 80% observed a single time. These TCRs are of unknown antigen specificity. The specimen comprised CD4+ T cells sorted from PBMCs after roughly 20-hour stimulation, sampled from a patient who received antiretroviral therapy. The receptor source for this set is an adult man with HIV who was CMV-seropositive. The CDR3 runs from the conserved cysteine through the conserved F or W. The order of the fields is clone size, J gene, D gene, V gene, CDR3 protein, CDR3 DNA. A D gene is named only where the DNA matches it firmly. Rows may omit the clone size; those that give it use once, few, many or a size class.

size: NA; J: TRBJ2-2; D: NA; V: TRBV3-1/TRBV3-2; CDR3: CASSPPRTSGELFF; DNA: TGTGCCAGCAGCCCCCCCAGGACATCTGGGGAGCTGTTTTTT
size: NA; J: TRBJ1-2; D: NA; V: TRBV20-1; CDR3: CSASGQYPNYGYTF; DNA: TGCAGTGCTAGTGGCCAGTATCCTAACTATGGCTACACCTTC
size: NA; J: TRBJ1-2; D: TRBD1; V: TRBV3-1/TRBV3-2; CDR3: CASSQVDRGDGYGYTF; DNA: TGTGCCAGCAGCCAAGTGGACAGGGGAGACGGCTATGGCTACACCTTC
size: NA; J: TRBJ1-2; D: TRBD1; V: TRBV5-1; CDR3: CASSLAGTGDGYTF; DNA: TGCGCCAGCAGCTTGGCCGGGACAGGGGATGGCTACACCTTC
size: few; J: TRBJ1-1; D: NA; V: TRBV3-1/TRBV3-2; CDR3: CASRQGNTEAFF; DNA: TGTGCCAGCAGACAGGGTAACACTGAAGCTTTCTTT
size: NA; J: TRBJ2-2; D: TRBD1; V: TRBV6-5; CDR3: CASSPGQGTVGELFF; DNA: TGTGCCAGCAGCCCGGGACAGGGTACGGTCGGGGAGCTGTTTTTT
size: NA; J: TRBJ1-1; D: TRBD1; V: TRBV19; CDR3: CASSPGTGEAEAFF; DNA: TGTGCCAGTAGTCCCGGGACAGGGGAAGCTGAAGCTTTCTTT
size: NA; J: TRBJ1-1; D: TRBD1; V: TRBV2; CDR3: CASSEGVNRGAEAFF; DNA: TGTGCCAGCAGCGAGGGGGTTAACAGGGGGGCTGAAGCTTTCTTT
size: NA; J: TRBJ1-2; D: NA; V: TRBV29-1; CDR3: CSVEDPPGYTF; DNA: TGCAGCGTTGAAGACCCCCCAGGGTACACCTTC
size: few; J: TRBJ1-2; D: NA; V: TRBV15; CDR3: CATSRGEDSMYTF; DNA: TGTGCCACCAGCAGAGGGGAGGACAGTATGTACACCTTC
size: NA; J: TRBJ2-3; D: TRBD2; V: TRBV29-1; CDR3: CSVVRGADTQYF; DNA: TGCAGCGTTGTACGGGGGGCAGATACGCAGTATTTT
size: once; J: TRBJ1-1; D: TRBD1; V: TRBV6-5; CDR3: CASRLIRDRGRRTFF; DNA: TGTGCCAGCAGACTTATCCGGGACAGGGGGCGGAGGACTTTCTTT
size: NA; J: TRBJ1-3; D: NA; V: TRBV28; CDR3: CASSQGRPGNTIYF; DNA: TGTGCCAGCAGCCAGGGGCGTCCTGGAAACACCATATATTTT
size: NA; J: TRBJ2-1; D: NA; V: TRBV6-5; CDR3: CASSSNRQTNYNEQFF; DNA: TGTGCCAGCAGTTCGAACCGACAGACGAACTACAATGAGCAGTTCTTC
size: few; J: TRBJ2-1; D: TRBD2; V: TRBV15; CDR3: CATSRQPRTSGGNNEQFF; DNA: TGTGCCACCAGCAGACAACCCAGGACTAGCGGGGGGAACAATGAGCAGTTCTTC